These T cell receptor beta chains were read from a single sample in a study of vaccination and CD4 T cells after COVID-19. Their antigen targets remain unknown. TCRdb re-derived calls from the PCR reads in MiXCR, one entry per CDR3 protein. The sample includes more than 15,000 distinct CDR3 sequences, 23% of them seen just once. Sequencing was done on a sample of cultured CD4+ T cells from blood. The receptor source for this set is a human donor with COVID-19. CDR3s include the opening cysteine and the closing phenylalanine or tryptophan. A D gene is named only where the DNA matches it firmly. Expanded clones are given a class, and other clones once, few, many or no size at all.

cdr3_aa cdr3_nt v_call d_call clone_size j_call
CASSLDPSGELFF TGTGCCAGCAGCTTAGATCCTAGCGGGGAGCTGTTTTTT TRBV11-2 - - TRBJ2-2
CASSYVSYEQYF TGTGCCAGCAGTTACGTCTCCTACGAGCAGTACTTC TRBV6-5 - few TRBJ2-7
CASSLLAGVAGANVLTF TGTGCCAGCAGCCTACTAGCGGGGGTGGCGGGGGCCAACGTCCTGACTTTC TRBV7-2 TRBD2 - TRBJ2-6
CASSLGAETEAFF TGTGCCAGCAGCCTCGGGGCGGAGACTGAAGCTTTCTTT TRBV11-3 - - TRBJ1-1
CATSRAPTGTVNYGYTF TGTGCCACCAGCAGAGCTCCTACAGGGACCGTGAACTATGGCTACACCTTC TRBV15 - few TRBJ1-2
CASMMGPANTGELFF TGTGCCAGCATGATGGGCCCCGCGAACACCGGGGAGCTGTTTTTT TRBV12-3/TRBV12-4 - - TRBJ2-2
CSAGTGESNQPQHF TGCAGTGCCGGGACAGGGGAATCGAATCAGCCCCAGCATTTT TRBV20-1 TRBD1 medium-sized TRBJ1-5
CASSLAGTNTGELFF TGTGCCAGCAGCTTAGCGGGTACGAACACCGGGGAGCTGTTTTTT TRBV7-2 - few TRBJ2-2
CASGLTNSPLHF TGTGCTAGTGGTCTTACGAATTCACCCCTCCACTTT TRBV12-5 - - TRBJ1-6
CASSLDATVNTEAFF TGTGCCAGCAGCTTGGACGCGACAGTGAACACTGAAGCTTTCTTT TRBV5-4 - - TRBJ1-1
CASSDKMGRGTDTQYF TGTGCCAGCAGTGACAAGATGGGTCGAGGCACAGATACGCAGTATTTT TRBV6-4 - few TRBJ2-3
CASSHPPHFGVNTEAFF TGTGCCAGCAGCCACCCGCCCCACTTTGGGGTGAACACTGAAGCTTTCTTT TRBV7-9 - few TRBJ1-1
CASTRTGSSYNSPLHF TGTGCCAGCACTCGGACAGGGAGCTCCTATAATTCACCCCTCCACTTT TRBV28 TRBD1 few TRBJ1-6
CASTYGGAGANVLTF TGTGCCAGCACCTACGGGGGAGCTGGGGCCAACGTCCTGACTTTC TRBV6-2/TRBV6-3 - once TRBJ2-6
CASSLMGGSGHTIYF TGTGCCAGCAGCTTAATGGGAGGATCCGGGCACACCATATATTTT TRBV11-3 - few TRBJ1-3
CASSDTAYPYNEQFF TGTGCCAGTAGTGATACAGCATATCCCTACAATGAGCAGTTCTTC TRBV19 - - TRBJ2-1
CASSIDWGRETQYF TGTGCCAGCAGCATTGATTGGGGGCGGGAGACCCAGTACTTC TRBV5-6 - once TRBJ2-5
CASSSSAESGARGYTF TGTGCCAGCAGTTCAAGTGCCGAATCTGGGGCGCGAGGCTACACCTTC TRBV12-3/TRBV12-4 - - TRBJ1-2
CASSLELAQYF TGTGCCAGCAGCTTGGAGCTGGCCCAGTACTTC TRBV12-3/TRBV12-4 - - TRBJ2-5
CASSRTKSYEQYF TGTGCCAGCAGTCGGACAAAGTCCTACGAGCAGTACTTC TRBV6-1 - - TRBJ2-7
CASSLLAGALTDTQYF TGTGCCAGCAGCCTTCTAGCGGGGGCCCTCACAGATACGCAGTATTTT TRBV11-3 TRBD2 few TRBJ2-3
CASSEQLAGGYNERFF TGCGCCAGCAGTGAGCAACTAGCGGGGGGCTACAATGAGCGGTTCTTC TRBV10-1 TRBD2 - TRBJ2-1
CASSQAGTDTQYF TGTGCCAGCAGCCAGGCGGGGACGGATACGCAGTATTTT TRBV7-3 - few TRBJ2-3
CASSRRRNTEAFF TGTGCCAGCAGTCGAAGGCGAAACACTGAAGCTTTCTTT TRBV5-8 - - TRBJ1-1
CASCVHTSGGTSYTDTQYF TGTGCCAGCTGTGTCCACACTAGCGGGGGAACCTCGTACACAGATACGCAGTATTTT TRBV12-3/TRBV12-4 TRBD2 few TRBJ2-3
CASSRVSPAEQYF TGTGCCAGCAGTAGGGTTTCCCCGGCCGAGCAGTACTTC TRBV2 - - TRBJ2-7